This TCR beta chain is drawn from a study of blood T cell repertoires in COVID-19. On the study more broadly: The cDNA or gDNA used as material had been derived from T cells, B-cell-depleted T cells, or PBMCs.

TCRdb keeps only in-frame clones here, not all; method: immunoSEQ multiplex PCR. This repertoire shows 150,000 to 200,000 clones, around 85% found once; its top ten account for about 5%. The sequenced sample consisted of peripheral blood. The receptor was isolated from a human donor in a cohort sampled during active COVID-19.

The CDR3 DNA sequence: TGTGCCAGCAGCGCCGGGAGTTATGGCTACACCTTC. This codes for CASSAGSYGYTF. The chain combines TRBV7-9 with TRBJ1-2; D is unresolved. Looked up from germline, CDR1 is SEHNR and CDR2 is FQNEAQ (reference sequence). CDR3 length: 12 amino acids. V was cut by 5 bases and J by 5 bases, with 9 bases left in between.